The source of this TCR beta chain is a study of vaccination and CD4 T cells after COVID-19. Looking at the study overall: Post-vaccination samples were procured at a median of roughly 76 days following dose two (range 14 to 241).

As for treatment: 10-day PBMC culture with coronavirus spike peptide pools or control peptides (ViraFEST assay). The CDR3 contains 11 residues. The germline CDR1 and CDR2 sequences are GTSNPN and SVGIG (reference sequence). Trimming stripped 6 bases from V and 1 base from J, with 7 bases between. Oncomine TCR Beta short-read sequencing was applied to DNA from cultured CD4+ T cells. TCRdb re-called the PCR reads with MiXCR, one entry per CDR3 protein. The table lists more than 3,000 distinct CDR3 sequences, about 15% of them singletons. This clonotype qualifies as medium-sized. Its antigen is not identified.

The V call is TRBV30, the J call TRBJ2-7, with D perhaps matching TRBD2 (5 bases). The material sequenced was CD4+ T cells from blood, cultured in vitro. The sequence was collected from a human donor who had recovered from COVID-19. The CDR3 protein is CACGESYEQYF. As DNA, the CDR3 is TGTGCCTGTGGGGAGTCCTACGAGCAGTACTTC. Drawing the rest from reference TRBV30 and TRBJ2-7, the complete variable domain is SQTIHQWPATLVQPVGSPLSLECTVEGTSNPNLYWYRQAAGRGLQLLFYSVGIGQISSEVPQNLSASRPQDRQFILSSKKLLLSDSGFYLCACGESYEQYFGPGTRLTVT.